The rows below give T cell receptor beta chains drawn from one sample of a study of blood T cells in healthy people across ages. A single record per CDR3 protein comes from TCRdb applying MiXCR to the 5' RACE reads. This sample has approximately 830,000 distinct CDR3 sequences, with approximately 67% found just once. Sequencing was carried out using blood. Every receptor here comes from a man aged 30 to 45 in good health. CDR3s include the opening cysteine and the closing phenylalanine or tryptophan. Fields, in order: J gene, V gene, CDR3 protein.

j_call: TRBJ2-5; v_call: TRBV7-9; cdr3_aa: CASSPRTSGEETQYF
j_call: TRBJ2-3; v_call: TRBV7-2; cdr3_aa: CASSAQIGDIDTQYF
j_call: TRBJ2-1; v_call: TRBV29-1; cdr3_aa: CSVDPDRGPHEQFF
j_call: TRBJ1-1; v_call: TRBV29-1; cdr3_aa: CSVWSGTEAFF
j_call: TRBJ2-5; v_call: TRBV10-3; cdr3_aa: CAISEDYRGQETQYF
j_call: TRBJ2-3; v_call: TRBV10-3; cdr3_aa: CAISEAGSMTDTQYF
j_call: TRBJ2-7; v_call: TRBV27; cdr3_aa: CASSFGLVQYF
j_call: TRBJ2-5; v_call: TRBV6-2/TRBV6-3; cdr3_aa: CASTENEFQETQYF
j_call: TRBJ2-7; v_call: TRBV6-6; cdr3_aa: CASSYSFHEQYF
j_call: TRBJ2-1; v_call: TRBV12-3/TRBV12-4; cdr3_aa: CASSWGDTRSYNEQFF
j_call: TRBJ2-1; v_call: TRBV7-3; cdr3_aa: CASSLGLAGGQGEQFF
j_call: TRBJ1-6; v_call: TRBV27; cdr3_aa: CASSAEGAGNSPLHF
j_call: TRBJ1-5; v_call: TRBV4-1; cdr3_aa: CASSQVGQGRNQPQHF
j_call: TRBJ2-2; v_call: TRBV20-1; cdr3_aa: CSTKGQGADTGELFF
j_call: TRBJ2-1; v_call: TRBV27; cdr3_aa: CASSFTGGAGNEQFF
j_call: TRBJ2-6; v_call: TRBV7-2; cdr3_aa: CASSPTGWRGASVLTF
j_call: TRBJ2-7; v_call: TRBV7-9; cdr3_aa: CASSPPGFNEQYF
j_call: TRBJ2-5; v_call: TRBV7-2; cdr3_aa: CASSRNGGVGETQYF
j_call: TRBJ2-1; v_call: TRBV15; cdr3_aa: CATRPGGIAGEYRNEQFF
j_call: TRBJ2-7; v_call: TRBV7-2; cdr3_aa: CASNAGTVPYEQYF
j_call: TRBJ2-3; v_call: TRBV24-1; cdr3_aa: CATSGTELSTDTQYF
j_call: TRBJ2-1; v_call: TRBV20-1; cdr3_aa: CSARNFVGGLEQFF
j_call: TRBJ2-2; v_call: TRBV10-3; cdr3_aa: CATFVVGGENTGELFF
j_call: TRBJ1-4; v_call: TRBV20-1; cdr3_aa: CSAAEGLDEKLFF
j_call: TRBJ1-3; v_call: TRBV12-3/TRBV12-4; cdr3_aa: CASSLGGGSGNTIYF
j_call: TRBJ1-6; v_call: TRBV6-2/TRBV6-3; cdr3_aa: CASSPAGQYSPLHF
j_call: TRBJ2-1; v_call: TRBV6-5; cdr3_aa: CASSYSGSDEQFF
j_call: TRBJ2-1; v_call: TRBV5-1; cdr3_aa: CASSFDGRDDNEQFF
j_call: TRBJ1-2; v_call: TRBV10-3; cdr3_aa: CAISESGGARYGYTF
j_call: TRBJ2-5; v_call: TRBV6-6; cdr3_aa: CASQVMGGPVETQYF
j_call: TRBJ2-3; v_call: TRBV6-4; cdr3_aa: CASSDSGLMGDTQYF
j_call: TRBJ2-5; v_call: TRBV28; cdr3_aa: CASSLTSDGLAGYLQETQYF
j_call: -; v_call: TRBV27; cdr3_aa: CASSSTGVAETQYF
j_call: TRBJ1-6; v_call: TRBV20-1; cdr3_aa: CSAPLPGSDSPLHF
j_call: -; v_call: TRBV7-2; cdr3_aa: CASSLELRGRETQYF
j_call: TRBJ2-6; v_call: TRBV28; cdr3_aa: CASCLVGAGANVLTF
j_call: TRBJ2-5; v_call: TRBV12-3/TRBV12-4; cdr3_aa: CASSPPSSGPGGETQYF
j_call: TRBJ2-7; v_call: TRBV2; cdr3_aa: CASSGEDRPYEQYF
j_call: -; v_call: TRBV6-2/TRBV6-3; cdr3_aa: CASSSRQGMDIQYF
j_call: TRBJ1-1; v_call: TRBV28; cdr3_aa: CASSLTGVGGTEAFF
j_call: TRBJ2-7; v_call: TRBV20-1; cdr3_aa: CSAPHPTNYEQYF
j_call: TRBJ2-5; v_call: TRBV7-2; cdr3_aa: CASSSRTSGYQETQYF
j_call: TRBJ2-1; v_call: TRBV5-1; cdr3_aa: CASSRTSGDYNEQFF
j_call: TRBJ2-3; v_call: TRBV7-3; cdr3_aa: CASSPRASTDTQYF
j_call: TRBJ2-2; v_call: TRBV6-2/TRBV6-3; cdr3_aa: CASSYVTRTGELFF
j_call: TRBJ2-7; v_call: TRBV9; cdr3_aa: CASNPHRGEQYF
j_call: TRBJ2-3; v_call: TRBV6-1; cdr3_aa: CASSISPTGRGTDTQYF
j_call: TRBJ1-2; v_call: TRBV7-9; cdr3_aa: CASSGWTDLYGYTF
j_call: -; v_call: TRBV2; cdr3_aa: CASTSQGGWHEQYF
j_call: TRBJ2-3; v_call: TRBV28; cdr3_aa: CASTYRNTDTQYF
j_call: TRBJ2-5; v_call: TRBV11-2; cdr3_aa: CASSLRTSGEETQYF
j_call: TRBJ1-6; v_call: TRBV7-3; cdr3_aa: CASSLDRVNSPLHF
j_call: TRBJ2-1; v_call: TRBV29-1; cdr3_aa: CSVEGTDTNYNEQFF
j_call: -; v_call: TRBV7-2; cdr3_aa: CASSTGTGYEQYF
j_call: TRBJ1-2; v_call: TRBV24-1; cdr3_aa: CATRDSLYGYTF
j_call: TRBJ2-5; v_call: TRBV20-1; cdr3_aa: CSAPDGGETQYF
j_call: TRBJ2-4; v_call: TRBV27; cdr3_aa: CASSDRGNIQYF
j_call: TRBJ2-5; v_call: TRBV7-2; cdr3_aa: CAGSPAGKTQYF
j_call: TRBJ2-7; v_call: TRBV25-1; cdr3_aa: CASRDFYEQYF
j_call: TRBJ2-1; v_call: TRBV7-3; cdr3_aa: CASSLTGGPHNEQFF